The next 22 T cell receptor beta chains were all read from a single sample in a study of T cells after yellow fever vaccination. TCRdb analysed the 5' RACE reads with MiXCR anew, one entry per CDR3 protein. The sample consists of nearly 300,000 distinct CDR3 sequences, about 10% of them appearing once. The specimen comprised CD4+ T cells sorted from PBMCs, sampled 5 days after the yellow fever booster vaccination. All receptors derive from a young man who received the YFV17D yellow fever vaccine.

This clonotype showed up just a few times. The V and J genes are TRBV5-1 and TRBJ1-6, with 7 bases matching TRBD1. CDR1 and CDR2 (germline): SGHRS, YFSETQ. J was trimmed by 6 bases and V by 0 bases; bases with no gene match: 12. CDR3 length equals 18 residues. This chain's CDR3 is CASSLDPFRQGGNSPLHF. CDR3 nucleotides: TGCGCCAGCAGCTTGGATCCATTCCGGCAGGGGGGTAATTCACCCCTCCACTTT. Together with reference TRBV5-1 and TRBJ1-6, the CDR3 gives the full variable domain: KAGVTQTPRYLIKTRGQQVTLSCSPISGHRSVSWYQQTPGQGLQFLFEYFSETQRNKGNFPGRFSGRQFSNSRSEMNVSTLELGDSALYLCASSLDPFRQGGNSPLHFGNGTRLTVT.

This clonotype was counted only a few times. V gene TRBV25-1 combines with J gene TRBJ2-3; D is ambiguous. This CDR3 has 13 amino acids. Germline assignment: CDR1 MGHDK and CDR2 SYGVNS. Trimming took off 4 bases at V and 6 bases at J, with 11 bases between the two ends. The CDR3 DNA follows: TGTGCCAGCAGTGGGCCAAACGGGGATACGCAGTATTTT. It yields the protein CASSGPNGDTQYF.

This chain uses TRBV19 with TRBJ2-7; the match to TRBD2 covers 8 bases. The trim removed 7 bases at V and 1 base at J, leaving 12 bases unmatched. The CDR3 is 16 amino acids. The germline gives CDR1 LNHDA, CDR2 SQIVND (reference sequence). This CDR3 reads CASTPGGGVISYEQYF. CDR3 in DNA: TGTGCCAGTACGCCCGGGGGGGGTGTAATTTCCTACGAGCAGTACTTC.

The CDR3 spells CASSPSGTGPYEQYF. In DNA, the CDR3 is TGTGCCAGCTCACCATCCGGGACGGGACCCTACGAGCAGTACTTC. The V call is TRBV18, the J call TRBJ2-7; the D gene could be TRBD1 or TRBD2 (5 bases each). The germline V gene encodes CDR1 KGHSH and CDR2 LQKENI. The CDR3 length is 15 residues. Trimming pared 2 bases from V and 2 bases from J, leaving 13 bases between. Looking up the rest from reference TRBV18 and TRBJ2-7 gives the full variable domain: NAGVMQNPRHLVRRRGQEARLRCSPMKGHSHVYWYRQLPEEGLKFMVYLQKENIIDESGMPKERFSAEFPKEGPSILRIQQVVRGDSAAYFCASSPSGTGPYEQYFGPGTRLTVT.

This clonotype was counted only a few times. The genes are TRBV7-9 and TRBJ2-3; D is perhaps TRBD1 or TRBD2 (5 bases each). This CDR3 comprises 13 residues. V dropped 1 base and J dropped 6 bases, with 8 bases sitting between them. Germline V gives CDR1 SEHNR, CDR2 FQNEAQ (reference sequence). The DNA of the CDR3 is TGTGCCAGCAGCTTAGGGGACCGCGATACGCAGTATTTT. Its protein product is CASSLGDRDTQYF.

The chain uses TRBV20-1 and TRBJ2-3, with TRBD2 identical over 10 bases. Trimming took 3 bases from V and 4 from J; bases not matched to a gene: 7. The germline V gene has CDR1 DFQATT and CDR2 SNEGSKA (reference sequence). The CDR3 length is 15 residues. The CDR3 region is CSASQRGGRADTQYF. CDR3 coding DNA: TGCAGTGCTAGTCAGCGGGGGGGCCGCGCAGATACGCAGTATTTT.

This clonotype was observed a handful of times. This chain joins TRBV11-2 and TRBJ2-7; D gene uncertain. The CDR3 totals 16 residues. Trimming took 5 bases from V and 1 from J, leaving 18 bases between them. Germline V gene data show CDR1 as SGHAT and CDR2 as FQNNGV. For the CDR3, the DNA is TGTGCCAGCAGCGTAGGTGGACCGTTCTATTCCTACGAGCAGTACGTC. Amino acids: CASSVGGPFYSYEQYV.

This clonotype was seen only once. J is TRBJ2-6 and V is TRBV7-2, with TRBD2 as a possible D gene (5 bases). V dropped 4 bases and J dropped 4 bases, with 11 bases sitting between them. The germline CDR1 and CDR2 sequences are SGHTA and FQGNSA. The CDR3 covers 15 residues. For the CDR3, the DNA is TGTGCCAGCAGCTCTACCCCGGGGGGGGCCAACGTCCTGACTTTC. Protein: CASSSTPGGANVLTF.

This chain connects TRBV30 to TRBJ2-1, with TRBD1 matching over 9 bases. The germline gives CDR1 GTSNPN, CDR2 SVGIG (reference sequence). V gave up 3 bases and J gave up 7 bases; unmatched junction bases: 10. The CDR3 extends over 15 amino acids. The CDR3 is CAWSPDRGAMNEQFF. CDR3 DNA: TGTGCCTGGAGCCCGGACAGGGGTGCAATGAATGAGCAGTTCTTC.

This clonotype showed up just a few times. The J gene is TRBJ2-1, the V gene TRBV5-1, with D perhaps TRBD1 (6 bases). The CDR3 consists of 15 residues. V dropped 3 bases and J dropped 6 bases, with 16 bases sitting between them. Looked up from germline, CDR1 is SGHRS and CDR2 is YFSETQ. The DNA of the CDR3 is TGCGCCAGCAGCTCGCTAGGGACACCCCTCAATGAGCAGTTCTTC. This translates into CASSSLGTPLNEQFF.

CDR3 bases: TGTGCCAGCAGCCACCCGCCTGAAAAACTGTTTTTT. It codes for CASSHPPEKLFF. J is TRBJ1-4 and V is TRBV3-1; no firm D call. V lost 3 bases to trimming and J lost 7 bases, with 6 bases between them. The CDR3 covers 12 residues. Germline loops: CDR1 LGHDT, CDR2 YNNKEL (reference sequence).

This sequence joins TRBV11-3 and TRBJ2-1; the match to TRBD2 covers 12 bases. V shed 5 bases and J 1 base; nucleotides not matched to a gene: 3. Per the germline V gene, CDR1 is SGHNT and CDR2 is YENEEA. The CDR3 extends over 16 amino acids. CDR3 residues: CASSRGTSGSYNEQFF. The DNA for the CDR3 is TGTGCCAGCAGCCGTGGGACTAGCGGGTCCTACAATGAGCAGTTCTTC.

This clonotype was seen at least ten times. The rearrangement joins TRBV28 to TRBJ2-3; D assignment may be TRBD1 or TRBD2 (5 bases each). The CDR3 is 12 amino acids. The germline V gene has CDR1 MDHEN and CDR2 SYDVKM. The V end lost 5 bases, the J end lost 9 bases, and 12 bases lay between the germline ends. The CDR3, as DNA: TGTGCCAGCAGTCAACTCCGGGACACGCAGTATTTT. Translated, it gives CASSQLRDTQYF.

The V gene is TRBV15, the J gene TRBJ1-2; 7 nucleotides agree with TRBD1. CDR3 length: 15 amino acids. Trimming at V came to 1 base and at J to 4 bases, leaving 6 bases not matched to a gene. The germline V gene encodes CDR1 LNHNV and CDR2 YYDKDF (reference sequence). CDR3 in DNA: TGTGCCACCAGCAGAGTGGACAGGTCGTCCTATGGCTACACCTTC. Its translation: CATSRVDRSSYGYTF.

This clonotype was observed a handful of times. V usage is TRBV9 and J usage is TRBJ2-1, with D perhaps matching TRBD1 or TRBD2 (5 bases each). Germline CDR1 is SGDLS and CDR2 is YYNGEE. Trimming left V 0 bases short and J 3 bases short, with 10 bases between. CDR3 size: 15 residues. CDR3 sequence (DNA): TGTGCCAGCAGCGTAGATCTGGGGGTCTACAATGAGCAGTTCTTC. This translates into CASSVDLGVYNEQFF.

There are a few counts of this clonotype. V gene TRBV5-8 combines with J gene TRBJ2-1; TRBD1 or TRBD2 may be the D gene (6 bases each). Germline-derived CDR1 and CDR2 are SGHTS and YDEGEE. This CDR3 is built from 15 residues. Trimming took 4 bases from V and 9 from J, leaving 20 bases between them. The CDR3 DNA reads TGTGCCAGCAGCCCACCTCGGGGGCTCTCTCTTGAGCAGTTCTTC. Its translation: CASSPPRGLSLEQFF.

A few counts support this clonotype. J is TRBJ2-1 and V is TRBV12-3 or TRBV12-4; D is perhaps TRBD2 (5 bases). V lost 3 bases and J lost 8, with 5 bases in between. The CDR3 runs 11 residues. The CDR3 DNA reads as TGTGCCAGCAGTTTGGAGGATGAGCAGTTCTTC. It translates to CASSLEDEQFF.

V and J are TRBV18 and TRBJ2-1; TRBD1 matches at 9 bases. CDR1 is KGHSH and CDR2 is LQKENI in the germline V gene. This CDR3 is 17 amino acids long. After removal of 3 bases from V and 4 bases from J, the junction contained 10 bases not matched to a gene. CDR3 in amino acids: CASSPPWGTGPYNEQFF. For the CDR3, the DNA is TGTGCCAGCTCACCCCCGTGGGGGACAGGGCCTTACAATGAGCAGTTCTTC.

V gene TRBV4-3 combines with J gene TRBJ1-2; D call uncertain. Trimming removed 0 bases from V and 4 bases from J, with 24 bases in between. The CDR3 sequence is 19 residues long. Germline CDR1 LGHNA, CDR2 YSLEER. Written as DNA, the CDR3 is TGCGCCAGCAGCCAAGATACCAACTCTGGTGTCCTAATCGGCTATGGCTACACCTTC. This sequence encodes CASSQDTNSGVLIGYGYTF.

This clonotype occurred many times. The V call is TRBV7-2, the J call TRBJ1-2; 7 positions match TRBD1. The CDR3 consists of 15 residues. J was trimmed by 5 bases and V by 3 bases; bases with no gene match: 9. Per the germline V gene, CDR1 is SGHTA and CDR2 is FQGNSA. Here the CDR3 reads CASSLQGDTPYGYTF. For the CDR3, the DNA is TGTGCCAGCAGCTTGCAGGGGGACACACCTTATGGCTACACCTTC.

The sample holds many counts of this clonotype. V and J are TRBV12-3 or TRBV12-4 and TRBJ1-1; maybe TRBD1 (5 bases). The CDR3 consists of 15 residues. V dropped 5 bases and J dropped 1 base, with 14 bases sitting between them. The CDR3 DNA reads as TGTGCCAGCAGTCCCCACGGGGCCTCGAACACTGAAGCTTTCTTT. Its protein product is CASSPHGASNTEAFF.

This clonotype occurred a few times. V is TRBV21-1 and J is TRBJ2-2; no DNA check was done on the table's D call, TRBD1. TRBV21-1 is shown as a pseudogene. CDR3 size: 16 residues. CDR3 in DNA: TGTGCCAGCAGCAAAAGCAGACAGGGCGGCACCGGGGAGCTGTTTTTT. Translated, it gives CASSKSRQGGTGELFF.